This T cell receptor (beta chain) is drawn from a study of blood T cell repertoires in COVID-19 (dated by TCRdb to the early 2020s). Concerning the study at large: The collaborator samples originated in the United States, Italy and Spain and spanned the acute and convalescent phases of COVID-19. Deeply sampled blood TCRbeta repertoires from subjects exposed to, actively infected with, or recovered from COVID-19 were included in the dataset. Samples came from the ongoing ImmuneRACE study (first 160 participants) plus 1,254 subjects from 6 global collaborators. Where available, HLA class I and class II types were obtained from metadata supplied by the sample provider rather than from assay-based typing. A de-identified subject ID, COVID-19 status, age in years and sex were almost always included in the sample metadata. The material from the prospective study consisted of cDNA or gDNA derived from T cells, B-cell-depleted T cells, or PBMCs. The repertoires were made available in a free public database intended to serve as a resource for research on the immune response to SARS-CoV-2.

The collaborating institutions used their own protocols to collect whole blood in K2EDTA tubes. For TCRbeta analysis, collaborators shipped samples in one of three forms: frozen whole blood, isolated PBMCs, or DNA extracted from either of those sample types. TCRbeta CDR3 regions were amplified from genomic DNA by means of the immunoSEQ Assay, a bias-controlled multiplex PCR. On the authors' methods: Nucleated cell counts per sample were estimated from amplification of reference gene primers within the assay. Sequence reads were collapsed and filtered to measure the absolute abundance of every unique TCRbeta CDR3 rearrangement. For each sample, productive Simpson clonality was calculated as the square root of Simpson's diversity index across productive rearrangements. TCRdb obtained this table from immuneACCESS and retained in-frame rearrangements with V and J assigned. These tables miss some clones; where compared with another copy, unresolved V genes account for less than half of the shortfall, and the remainder is unexplained. V and J calls and clone size come straight from that table; D and trimming were deduced from the DNA. The sample table records around 190,000 clones; about 83% of these occur just once. The top ten constitute less than 2% of the sample.

This clone showed up just once. The antigen this receptor binds is unknown. One base away there is no much larger clone; base qualities are not given. The germline V gene yields SGHTA for CDR1 and FQGNSA for CDR2. From cysteine to phenylalanine, the CDR3 is 17 amino acids long. CDR3 DNA is the only sequence kept; it has 51 bases, read in frame from the first base. Clipping removes 5 bases from V and 7 bases from J, with 16 as the unmatched junction base count. On the study overall, not on this receptor specifically: Clinical and demographic metadata were provided uncurated, with the amount varying by source and participant.

The sequence derives from a human donor in a cohort sampled during active COVID-19. The material sequenced was peripheral blood. The sequence links TRBV7-2 to TRBJ1-2; 10 junctional bases match TRBD1. Here is the DNA: TGTGCCAGCAGCACCCGACAGGGGGCGCTCGGGGTGGGTGGCTACACCTTC. Translated, it gives CASSTRQGALGVGGYTF.